The present T cell receptor beta chain was sequenced within a study of prognosis after radiotherapy for stage I lung cancer. In the study overall: Seven or eight patients had tumors that were squamous cell carcinoma, and some twelve had adenocarcinoma. The patient group included nobody who received concurrent therapy with stereotactic body radiotherapy. Study results and limitations: There were reportedly differences in TRBV and TRBJ gene usage between patients with and without metastases.

In this sample, this clonotype turned up many times. What it recognizes is unknown. Genomic DNA provided the template from which TCR beta CDR3 was amplified by two-round multiplex PCR. Specific primers for each TRBV and TRBJ gene were what first-round PCR used. Via MiXCR, TCRdb re-called the multiplex PCR reads, giving one row per CDR3 protein. This sample has some 14,000 distinct CDR3 sequences, with 30% to 40% found just once. Prior chemotherapy, radiotherapy and other malignancies were absent; CT and PET/CT showed node-negative disease. The starting material was PBMCs, obtained before or after stereotactic body radiation therapy (not recorded which). The clonotype originates from a donor of 50 years or more with non-small cell lung cancer.

CDR3 coding DNA: TGTGCCAGCAGCCCCAGGGGACGGTTTAGCACAGATACGCAGTATTTT. Translated, it gives CASSPRGRFSTDTQYF. The chain is built from TRBV7-2 and TRBJ2-3, with D possibly TRBD1 on 6 matching bases. V dropped 5 bases and J dropped 0 bases, with 15 bases sitting between them. The CDR3 sequence is 16 residues long. Germline CDR1 SGHTA, CDR2 FQGNSA.